The entry below describes one TCR beta chain. Germline lookup yields CDR1 KGHDR and CDR2 SFDVKD. The V end was cut by 7 bases, the J end by 6 bases, with 12 bases between. This CDR3 region has 13 residues. The data originate from a study of patients and donors after allogeneic stem cell transplantation. TCRdb reprocessed the RT-PCR reads via MiXCR and lists one record per CDR3 protein. This table has some 200,000 distinct CDR3 sequences, 40% to 45% appearing once. The source of this sequence is a human donor who was either an allogeneic HSCT recipient or a stem cell or donor lymphocyte infusion donor (not recorded which). It is not recorded whose cells these are; they may come from a transplant donor. V usage is TRBV24-1 and J usage is TRBJ2-1, with D perhaps TRBD2 (5 bases). Sequences were obtained from blood, either unsorted or a sorted T cell fraction (not recorded which). This CDR3 reads CATRRTGGNEQFF. The CDR3 bases are TGTGCCACCAGACGGACCGGAGGCAATGAGCAGTTCTTC.